This T cell receptor (beta chain) was observed in a study of memory CD4+ T cells and cytomegalovirus serostatus. Findings and caveats of the study: CD4+ memory repertoires contained about 40% of the 164 reported CMV TCRbeta sequences.

As handled by the study authors: After removing out-of-frame reads, under 2.5 million distinct TCRbeta sequences remained. Sequencing used immunoSEQ multiplex PCR; TCRdb keeps in-frame clones, though not all of them. The DNA was the basis for D and trimming; V, J and clone size are from that table. The sample consists of about 58,000 clones, approximately 82% of them appearing once. Single viable CD3+CD4+CD8-CD45RO+ cells were sorted as the memory CD4+ T cells. V was cut by 0 bases and J by 1 base, with 3 bases left in between. The V gene's germline CDR1 is SGHAT and CDR2 FQNNGV. The CDR3 is 13 residues long. Remarks on this clone: Its target is unknown.

The receptor was isolated from an adult in good health and CMV-seronegative. Some clones in this sample may be carry-over from other donors' samples. The specimen sequenced was memory CD4+ T cells from blood. V gene TRBV11-2 combines with J gene TRBJ1-1; D is uncertain. CDR3 nucleotides: TGTGCCAGCAGCTTAGATCGGAACACTGAAGCTTTCTTT. This gives the protein CASSLDRNTEAFF.